These 14 T cell receptor beta chains came from one sample sequenced in a study of T cells expressing NK-cell markers (dated by TCRdb to about 2020). Preparation of the library involved 5' RACE. TCRdb records Illumina HiSeq 2000 as the sequencer. TCRdb reprocessed the sequencing reads and holds a single record per CDR3 protein sequence, with no DNA. The table kept for this sample lists over 350,000 distinct CDR3 sequences. In total, the top ten clones hold about 10% of the sample. The sequenced sample consisted of blood T cells: a sorted CD56 or NKG2C T cell subset, CD4+ or CD8+ T cells, or bulk PBMC T cells (not recorded which). All receptors come from a woman in her 50s in good health. Donor details come from another sample of the same person, matched by shared clones.

This chain connects TRBV12-3 or TRBV12-4 to TRBJ2-2; the D call from TCRdb, TRBD2, cannot be confirmed without DNA. The length of the CDR3 is 17 residues. The CDR3 loop reads CASSPTLAGLNTGELFF.

J is TRBJ2-1 and V is TRBV29-1; the D gene TCRdb calls, TRBD1, cannot be checked with no DNA. The CDR3 has 18 amino acids. CDR1 and CDR2 from the germline V gene are SQVTM and ANQGSEA. CDR3 sequence reads: CSVEGLAGEGDRYNEQFF.

The chain employs TRBV10-1 and TRBJ2-3. Germline loops: CDR1 WNHNN, CDR2 SYGVQD (reference sequence). This CDR3 region has 14 residues. The CDR3 here is CASSEAAITDTQYF.

The chain links TRBV12-3 or TRBV12-4 to TRBJ2-5; there is no DNA to check the TCRdb D call of TRBD2. This CDR3 has 13 amino acids. The CDR3 sequence is CASRDSSGETQYF.

The V gene is TRBV12-3 or TRBV12-4, the J gene TRBJ2-1. The CDR3 spans 13 residues. This CDR3 is CASGRVPTNEQFF.

The chain has TRBV5-1 and TRBJ2-6. The germline gives CDR1 SGHRS, CDR2 YFSETQ. The CDR3 has 14 amino acids. The CDR3 here is CASSTDLAANVLTF.

This rearrangement joins TRBV30 to TRBJ2-1; there is no DNA to check the TCRdb D call of TRBD2. The CDR3 is 17 amino acids. From germline, CDR1 is GTSNPN and CDR2 SVGIG (reference sequence). The CDR3 reads CAWSVLGGLSSYNEQFF.

The rearrangement links TRBV3-1 to TRBJ2-7; TCRdb indicates TRBD2, and absent DNA this call remains unverified. This CDR3 region has 15 residues. CDR1 is LGHDT, CDR2 YNNKEL, per germline (reference sequence). CDR3 sequence: CASSPRDFDSYEQYF.

The rearrangement uses TRBV18 and TRBJ2-7. The CDR3 has 15 amino acids. From germline, CDR1 is KGHSH and CDR2 LQKENI. This chain's CDR3 is CASSQPGRGIYEQYF.

This chain connects TRBV7-2 to TRBJ2-3; the D gene TCRdb calls, TRBD2, cannot be checked with no DNA. The CDR3 length is 16 residues. Germline CDR1 reads SGHTA; CDR2 reads FQGNSA. CDR3 sequence: CASSLRFGTPTDTQYF.

The V call is TRBV19, the J call TRBJ1-3. From germline, CDR1 is LNHDA and CDR2 SQIVND (reference sequence). There are 15 residues in the CDR3. CDR3: CASSVGGDTGNTIYF. The complete variable domain, with remaining parts taken from reference TRBV19 and TRBJ1-3, reads DGGITQSPKYLFRKEGQNVTLSCEQNLNHDAMYWYRQDPGQGLRLIYYSQIVNDFQKGDIAEGYSVSREKKESFPLTVTSAQKNPTAFYLCASSVGGDTGNTIYFGEGSWLTVV.

V and J are TRBV7-9 and TRBJ1-1. There are 15 residues in the CDR3. Germline values: CDR1 SEHNR, CDR2 FQNEAQ (reference sequence). CDR3 in amino acids: CASSSMEGGVAEAFF.

The gene calls are TRBV30 and TRBJ2-7; the TRBD1 assignment by TCRdb is unverifiable without DNA. Germline CDR1 GTSNPN, CDR2 SVGIG (reference sequence). This CDR3 contains 13 residues. The CDR3 region is CAWSGTGPQEQYF.

The gene calls are TRBV2 and TRBJ1-5; with no DNA, the TCRdb D assignment of TRBD1 cannot be verified. This CDR3 comprises 17 residues. Germline-derived CDR1 and CDR2 are SNHLY and FYNNEI. The CDR3 region is CASRPGPGRYSNQPQHF.